The entry that follows covers one TCR beta chain sequence. Antigen unknown. The PCR employed 60 Vbeta primers together with 13 Jbeta primers. Here immunoSEQ multiplex PCR was the method, and the copy in TCRdb shows in-frame clones only, minus some. The sample holds roughly 55,000 clones, 77% seen once. This record comes from a study of cytomegalovirus exposure and HLA in healthy donors. Study outcomes and limitations: The study dropped some indistinguishable V segments, TRBV6-2 and TRBV6-3 among them. In an earlier analysis, productive rearrangement rates for most beta V segments clustered near 87% or 30%. HLA alleles were associated with roughly 15,000 TCR beta sequences in a later analysis at 0.05 false discovery rate.

CDR1 is GTSNPN and CDR2 is SVGIG in the germline V gene (reference sequence). V shed 0 bases and J shed 5 bases, with 8 bases lying between them. The CDR3 consists of 13 residues. Source material: PBMCs. The chain has TRBV30 and TRBJ1-5; D is ambiguous. The TCR comes from a female donor in good health and CMV-seronegative. CDR3 coding DNA: TGTGCCTGGAGTGTACGCGGAGATCAGCCCCAGCATTTT. This translates into CAWSVRGDQPQHF.